Detailed here is one T cell receptor (beta chain). Some clones are missing from TCRdb's copy, which holds only in-frame ones; the method was immunoSEQ multiplex PCR. The sample consists of tens of thousands of clones, roughly 86% of them appearing once. J lost 4 bases, V lost 5 bases, and 4 bases had no gene match. CDR3 length: 14 amino acids. Germline CDR1 is WSHSY and CDR2 is SAAADI. For each patient, 1 to 8 samples were obtained, pretreatment and on-treatment. This sample is part of a study of PD-L1 blockade in urothelial cancer. The starting material was PBMCs, obtained around atezolizumab (anti-PD-L1) treatment. The chain couples TRBV10-2 to TRBJ1-1; 10 positions agree with TRBD1. This clonotype was obtained from a man aged 55 to 69 with urothelial cancer. The CDR3 coding sequence is TGCGCCAGCAGTATCCGGGACAGGGGCACTGAAGCTTTCTTT. Its translation: CASSIRDRGTEAFF.